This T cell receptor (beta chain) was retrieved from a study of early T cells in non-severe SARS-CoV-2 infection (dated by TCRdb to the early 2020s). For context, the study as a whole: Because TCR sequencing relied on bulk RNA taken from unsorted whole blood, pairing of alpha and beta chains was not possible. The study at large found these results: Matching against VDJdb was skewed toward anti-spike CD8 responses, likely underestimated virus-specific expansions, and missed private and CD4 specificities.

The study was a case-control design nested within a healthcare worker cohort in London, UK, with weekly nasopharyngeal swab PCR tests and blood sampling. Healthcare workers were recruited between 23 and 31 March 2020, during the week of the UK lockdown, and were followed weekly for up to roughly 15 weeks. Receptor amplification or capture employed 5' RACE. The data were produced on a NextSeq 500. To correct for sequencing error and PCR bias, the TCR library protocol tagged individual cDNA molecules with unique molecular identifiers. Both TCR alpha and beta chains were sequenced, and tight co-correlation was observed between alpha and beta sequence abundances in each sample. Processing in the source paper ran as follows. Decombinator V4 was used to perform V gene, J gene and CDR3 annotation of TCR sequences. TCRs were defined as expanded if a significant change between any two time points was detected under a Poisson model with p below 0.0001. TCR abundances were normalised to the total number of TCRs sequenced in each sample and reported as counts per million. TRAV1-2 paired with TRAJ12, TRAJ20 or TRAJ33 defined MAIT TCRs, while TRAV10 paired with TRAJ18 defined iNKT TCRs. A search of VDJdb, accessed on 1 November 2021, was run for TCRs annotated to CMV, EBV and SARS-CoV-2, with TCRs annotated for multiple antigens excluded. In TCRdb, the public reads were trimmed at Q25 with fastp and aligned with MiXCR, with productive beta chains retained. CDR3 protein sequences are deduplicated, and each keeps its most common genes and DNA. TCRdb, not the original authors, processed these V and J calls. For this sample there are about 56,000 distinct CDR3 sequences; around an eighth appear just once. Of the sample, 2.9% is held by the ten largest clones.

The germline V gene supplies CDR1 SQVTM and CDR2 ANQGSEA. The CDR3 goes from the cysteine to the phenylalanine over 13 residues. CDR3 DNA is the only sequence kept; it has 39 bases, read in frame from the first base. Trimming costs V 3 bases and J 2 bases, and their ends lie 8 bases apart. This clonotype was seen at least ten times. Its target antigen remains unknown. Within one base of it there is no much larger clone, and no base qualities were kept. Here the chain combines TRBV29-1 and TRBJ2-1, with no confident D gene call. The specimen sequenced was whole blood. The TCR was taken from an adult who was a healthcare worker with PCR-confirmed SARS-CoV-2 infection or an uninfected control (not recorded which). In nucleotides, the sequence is TGCAGCGTTGACTTCGGCCCCTACAATGAGCAGTTCTTC. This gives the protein CSVDFGPYNEQFF.